The rows below give T cell receptor beta chains drawn from one sample of a study of blood T cell repertoires in COVID-19. The table came from immunoSEQ multiplex PCR; TCRdb's copy has only in-frame clones and leaves some out. The sample includes 200,000 to 250,000 clones, roughly nine tenths seen only once; the top ten take more than 3%. Sequencing was performed on PBMCs or T cells enriched from blood (not recorded which). The receptors come from a woman aged 18-35 years in a cohort exposed to, infected with or recovered from COVID-19 (not recorded which). The CDR3 runs from the conserved cysteine through the conserved F or W. The order of the fields is CDR3 DNA, CDR3 protein, D gene, J gene, V gene. The D gene is left open where the match is weak.

TGTGCCAGCAGCCAAGCCCACCAGACTACTCACTCCTACGAGCAGTACTTC CASSQAHQTTHSYEQYF . TRBJ2-7 TRBV4-2
TGCGCCAGCAGACAGGGTGATCAGCCCCAGCATTTT CASRQGDQPQHF . TRBJ1-5 TRBV10-2
TGTGCCAGCAGCGTAGATGGCAGGGACACTGAAGCTTTCTTT CASSVDGRDTEAFF . TRBJ1-1 TRBV9
TGTGCCAGCAGCTCGACCTCACTACAGTTCTTC CASSSTSLQFF . TRBJ2-1 TRBV5-6
TGCGCCAGCAGTCAAGCCAGGGAGGACACTGAAGCTTTCTTT CASSQAREDTEAFF . TRBJ1-1 TRBV23-1
TGTGCCAGCAGCCCGGACACGGCCTCCTACGAGCAGTACTTC CASSPDTASYEQYF . TRBJ2-7 TRBV14
TGTGCCAGCAGTTGGAGGGCCCACGGGGAGCTGTTTTTT CASSWRAHGELFF . TRBJ2-2 TRBV27
TGCAGCGTCGTACAGGGGGGGGCTTACTATGGCTACACCTTC CSVVQGGAYYGYTF TRBD1 TRBJ1-2 TRBV29-1
TGTGCCAGCAGCTTGGGGGACAGTATCTACGAGCAGTACTTC CASSLGDSIYEQYF TRBD1 TRBJ2-7 TRBV5-6
TGTGCCAGCAGGCCAGGCAATCTTGACAATGAGCAGTTCTTC CASRPGNLDNEQFF . TRBJ2-1 TRBV9
TGTGCCAGCTCAACAGACAGGGCTTATGGCTACACCTTC CASSTDRAYGYTF TRBD1 TRBJ1-2 TRBV18
TGTGCTAGTGGTAACCTAAACACTGAAGCTTTCTTT CASGNLNTEAFF . TRBJ1-1 TRBV12-5
TGTGCCAGCAGCAAAGGGGCCGGGGAGCTGTTTTTT CASSKGAGELFF . TRBJ2-2 TRBV12-3/TRBV12-4
TGTGCCAGCAGCTTAGATCGGGGAATAGATACGCAGTATTTT CASSLDRGIDTQYF . TRBJ2-3 TRBV11-2
TGTGCCAGCAGTGGGGACAGTAACACTGAAGCTTTCTTT CASSGDSNTEAFF TRBD1 TRBJ1-1 TRBV2